This paragraph covers one T cell receptor (beta chain) sequence. This CDR3 has 15 residues. V lost 5 bases to trimming and J lost 0 bases; unmatched junction nucleotides: 4. Germline CDR1 MNHEY, CDR2 SMNVEV (reference sequence). This sample was taken from a study of cytomegalovirus exposure and HLA in healthy donors. Study summary: A subsequent analysis reported that the approximately 120 validation repertoires were produced on the same platform that had also been used for the approximately 700 first-cohort repertoires.

The method was immunoSEQ multiplex PCR; TCRdb's version includes in-frame clones alone and lacks a portion of them. In the table there are 150,000 to 200,000 clones, approximately 87% of which are singletons. The sequenced sample consisted of PBMCs. The chain carries TRBV27 and TRBJ2-7, with 10 bases aligning to TRBD1. The sequence was obtained from a young woman in good health and CMV-seronegative. CDR3 loop: CASSKGQGGSYEQYF. The CDR3 DNA reads as TGTGCCAGCAGTAAAGGACAGGGGGGCTCCTACGAGCAGTACTTC.